The following is a T cell receptor beta chain sequence with its context. Its specificity is unknown. CDR1 MNHEY and CDR2 SVGAGI come from the germline V gene. The CDR3 runs 14 residues. V gave up 6 bases and J gave up 10 bases, with 18 bases separating them. This table comes from immunoSEQ multiplex PCR, and its TCRdb copy is limited to in-frame clones, with some not included. The sample records about 340,000 clones, 93% being singletons. The sample belongs to a study of brain T cells in children with intractable seizures. General observations from the study: HCMV serostatus was not known, and viral specificity came from CDR3 similarity only. Pre- and post-surgery blood differed in depth, so pre-surgery absences may be undersampling.

The time point denotes: blood from clinic visit 5 months post-surgery; TSC patient then seizure free. Surgery cases with the highest brain T cell transcript signatures were chosen for sequencing. The chain couples TRBV6-5 to TRBJ1-4; possible D gene TRBD1, 5 bases. This specimen consisted of peripheral blood, obtained around 5 months after surgery. The receptor comes from a boy under two years old with tuberous sclerosis and intractable seizures. The CDR3 protein is CASRTPGVVGKLFF. The CDR3 nucleotides read TGTGCCAGCAGGACTCCGGGGGTAGTTGGAAAACTGTTTTTT.